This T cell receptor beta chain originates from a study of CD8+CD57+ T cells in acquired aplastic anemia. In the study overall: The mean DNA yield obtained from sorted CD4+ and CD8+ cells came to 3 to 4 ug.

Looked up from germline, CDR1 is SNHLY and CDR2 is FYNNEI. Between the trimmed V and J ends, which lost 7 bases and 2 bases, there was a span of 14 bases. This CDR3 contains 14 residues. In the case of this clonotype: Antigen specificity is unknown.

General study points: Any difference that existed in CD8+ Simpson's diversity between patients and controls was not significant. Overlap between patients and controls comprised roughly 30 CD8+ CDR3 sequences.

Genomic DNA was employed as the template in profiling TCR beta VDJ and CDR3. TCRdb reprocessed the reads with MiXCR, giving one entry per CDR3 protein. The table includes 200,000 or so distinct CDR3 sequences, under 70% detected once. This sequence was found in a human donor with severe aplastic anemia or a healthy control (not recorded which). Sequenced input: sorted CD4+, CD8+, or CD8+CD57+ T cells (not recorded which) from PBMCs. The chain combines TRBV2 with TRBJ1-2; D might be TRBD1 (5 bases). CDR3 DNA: TGTGCCAGCACGATGGTGACAGCAAACTATGGCTACACCTTC. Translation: CASTMVTANYGYTF.